Each of the 20 T cell receptor beta chains below was sequenced from the same sample in a study of T cell repertoires in cytomegalovirus infection. Their antigen targets remain unknown. Each CDR3 protein is one row after TCRdb ran MiXCR on the reads. Among 110,000 to 150,000 distinct CDR3 sequences listed, roughly 32% were seen once. The specimen comprised CD8+ T cells from cultured PBMCs, sampled from culture after CMV antigen stimulation. All receptors derive from a human donor in good health (CMV status not recorded). Some clones in this sample may be carry-over from other donors' samples.

The rearrangement joins TRBV6-5 to TRBJ2-1, with D uncertain. The ends were cut back, 0 bases at V and 0 bases at J, with 6 bases in the middle. Germline CDR1 reads MNHEY; CDR2 reads SVGAGI. The length of the CDR3 is 15 residues. In DNA form, the CDR3 reads TGTGCCAGCAGTTACTCTGGGCCCTCCTACAATGAGCAGTTCTTC. Translating it yields CASSYSGPSYNEQFF.

The chain carries TRBV7-6 and TRBJ1-4; D call uncertain. CDR3 length equals 14 residues. V lost 5 bases to trimming and J lost 5 bases, with 12 bases between them. Germline V gene sequence: CDR1 SGHVS, CDR2 FNYEAQ. The CDR3 coding sequence is TGTGCCAGCAGCCTTCTTGGGAGAAATGAAAAACTGTTTTTT. Residues: CASSLLGRNEKLFF.

This clonotype was recorded at least ten times. V gene TRBV29-1 combines with J gene TRBJ2-3, with D hard to call. This CDR3 contains 17 residues. V dropped 3 bases and J dropped 0 bases, with 19 bases sitting between them. CDR1 and CDR2 from the germline V gene are SQVTM and ANQGSEA. The CDR3 is CSVELALSSLSTDTQYF. The CDR3 bases are TGCAGCGTTGAGTTGGCCCTAAGTTCCCTAAGCACAGATACGCAGTATTTT.

The V gene is TRBV7-6, the J gene TRBJ1-2, with D maybe TRBD1 (6 bases). The CDR3 has 14 residues. The V gene's germline CDR1 is SGHVS and CDR2 FNYEAQ. V lost 6 bases, J lost 2 bases, and 13 bases lay in between. CDR3 loop: CASSWTAENYGYTF. The CDR3 DNA reads as TGTGCCAGCAGTTGGACAGCCGAAAACTATGGCTACACCTTC. The whole variable domain, remainder taken from reference TRBV7-6 and TRBJ1-2, is GAGVSQSPRYKVTKRGQDVALRCDPISGHVSLYWYRQALGQGPEFLTYFNYEAQQDKSGLPNDRFSAERPEGSISTLTIQRTEQRDSAMYRCASSWTAENYGYTFGSGTRLTVV.

This rearrangement joins TRBV7-6 to TRBJ2-7; 8 positions match TRBD1. The CDR3 consists of 13 residues. The junction had 11 bases not matched to a gene; V was cut back by 10 bases and J by 6 bases. Per the germline V gene, CDR1 is SGHVS and CDR2 is FNYEAQ. This chain's CDR3 is CATTGRTGSEQYF. The CDR3 nucleotides read TGTGCCACAACGGGACGGACAGGGAGCGAGCAGTACTTC.

The chain joins TRBV7-6 to TRBJ2-7, with TRBD2 matching 9 bases. V gave up 5 bases and J gave up 2 bases; unmatched junction bases: 7. The CDR3 extends over 15 amino acids. Looked up from germline, CDR1 is SGHVS and CDR2 is FNYEAQ. The CDR3 loop reads CASSRAGGNTYEQYF. CDR3 in DNA: TGTGCCAGCAGCCGAGCGGGGGGTAACACCTACGAGCAGTACTTC.

This clonotype came up many times. The rearrangement links TRBV7-2 to TRBJ2-5; tentatively, D is TRBD2 (6 bases). The CDR3 totals 14 residues. Between the trimmed V and J ends, which lost 2 bases and 5 bases, there was a span of 12 bases. The germline V gene encodes CDR1 SGHTA and CDR2 FQGNSA. The CDR3 spells CASSLIGGRETQYF. In nucleotides, the CDR3 is TGTGCCAGCAGCTTAATCGGGGGAAGGGAGACCCAGTACTTC.

The chain links TRBV5-1 to TRBJ2-7; D is ambiguous. Per germline, CDR1 SGHRS and CDR2 YFSETQ. This CDR3 has 14 amino acids. Trimming removed 2 bases at V and 3 bases at J, with 12 bases between. CDR3 nucleotide sequence: TGCGCCAGCAGCTTCGACGTCAAAAACTACGAGCAGTACTTC. Translating it yields CASSFDVKNYEQYF.

The V gene is TRBV2, the J gene TRBJ2-3, with TRBD1 matching over 8 bases. The ends lost 4 bases at V and 4 bases at J; junction bases unmatched: 4. Germline values: CDR1 SNHLY, CDR2 FYNNEI. The CDR3 loop spans 14 amino acids. The chain's CDR3 is CASSVATGADTQYF. The CDR3, as DNA: TGTGCCAGCAGTGTTGCGACAGGGGCAGATACGCAGTATTTT.

CDR3 residues: CASSYSSASYTF. The CDR3 coding sequence is TGTGCCAGCAGTTACAGCTCGGCTAGCTACACCTTC. V and J are TRBV28 and TRBJ1-2; D gene uncertain. From germline, CDR1 is MDHEN and CDR2 SYDVKM. CDR3 size: 12 residues. V was cut by 4 bases and J by 9 bases, with 12 bases left in between.

V and J are TRBV7-9 and TRBJ2-7; 9 positions match TRBD1. The CDR3 spans 15 residues. The germline V gene encodes CDR1 SEHNR and CDR2 FQNEAQ (reference sequence). V shed 5 bases and J 6 bases; nucleotides not matched to a gene: 11. CDR3 bases: TGTGCCAGCAGCCATCGGACAGGGGCGACCGGCGAGCAGTACTTC. Amino acid sequence: CASSHRTGATGEQYF.

Ten or more counts support this clonotype. V usage is TRBV7-9 and J usage is TRBJ1-2; 9 bases align to TRBD1. Germline lookup yields CDR1 SEHNR and CDR2 FQNEAQ (reference sequence). The CDR3 contains 12 residues. V shed 6 bases, J shed 13 bases, and the junction held 9 bases outside the gene matches. CDR3 DNA sequence: TGTGCCAGCAGTTCCGGGACAGGGAACTTCACCTTC. It codes for CASSSGTGNFTF.

Many counts were recorded for this clonotype. The rearrangement joins TRBV7-8 to TRBJ2-1; D is uncertain. The V end lost 2 bases, the J end lost 6 bases, and 17 bases lay between the germline ends. This CDR3 comprises 16 residues. Germline values: CDR1 SGHVS, CDR2 FQNEAQ. The chain's CDR3 is CASSLQVLLSSNEQFF. The CDR3 nucleotides are TGTGCCAGCAGCTTACAAGTTTTACTTTCTAGCAATGAGCAGTTCTTC.

This clonotype turned up a few times. The chain uses TRBV19 and TRBJ2-7, with D maybe TRBD2 (5 bases). V lost 4 bases to trimming and J lost 1 base, with 8 bases between them. The CDR3 runs 13 residues. Per the germline V gene, CDR1 is LNHDA and CDR2 is SQIVND (reference sequence). The CDR3 DNA reads as TGTGCCAGTAGTAGCGGACTTTCCTACGAGCAGTACTTC. Its protein is CASSSGLSYEQYF.

This clonotype was counted only a few times. Germline and junction disagree at one end, which may indicate a read error. The rearrangement joins TRBV7-8 to TRBJ2-1; 11 positions agree with TRBD1. The CDR3 is made up of 15 amino acids. The germline CDR1 and CDR2 sequences are SGHVS and FQNEAQ. CDR3 protein: CASRFGTGGFAEQFF. The CDR3, as DNA: TGTGCCAGCCGCTTTGGGACAGGGGGATTTGCTGAGCAGTTCTTC.

The chain employs TRBV7-6 and TRBJ1-1; D call uncertain. V dropped 5 bases and J dropped 8 bases, with 12 bases sitting between them. Germline V lookup: CDR1 SGHVS, CDR2 FNYEAQ. There are 12 residues in the CDR3. The CDR3 loop reads CASSPAGVEAFF. The CDR3 DNA reads TGTGCCAGCAGCCCGGCTGGGGTAGAAGCTTTCTTT.

This clonotype was seen only once. The chain has TRBV20-1 and TRBJ1-4, with D unresolved. This CDR3 is 11 amino acids long. Trimming removed 0 bases from V and 8 bases from J, with 4 bases in between. Germline V gene sequence: CDR1 DFQATT, CDR2 SNEGSKA (reference sequence). The CDR3 reads CSARDLEKLFF. The CDR3 coding sequence is TGCAGTGCTAGAGATCTAGAAAAACTGTTTTTT.

This clonotype was seen a handful of times. The chain combines TRBV9 with TRBJ2-2; TRBD2 matches 7 bases. This CDR3 has 17 amino acids. Losses at the gene ends were 3 bases for V and 0 bases for J; bases not matched to a gene: 8. Germline assignment: CDR1 SGDLS and CDR2 YYNGEE. This CDR3 is CASSGWTGTTNTGELFF. Written as DNA, the CDR3 is TGTGCCAGCAGCGGATGGACGGGGACTACGAACACCGGGGAGCTGTTTTTT. Complete variable domain (other parts from reference TRBV9 and TRBJ2-2): DSGVTQTPKHLITATGQRVTLRCSPRSGDLSVYWYQQSLDQGLQFLIQYYNGEERAKGNILERFSAQQFPDLHSELNLSSLELGDSALYFCASSGWTGTTNTGELFFGEGSRLTVL.

The chain has TRBV6-1 and TRBJ2-2, with a tentative D call TRBD1 (7 bases). V lost 5 bases to trimming and J lost 0 bases, with 19 bases between them. The CDR3 covers 18 residues. Germline CDR1 MNHNS, CDR2 SASEGT. Here the CDR3 reads CASSRRGTVTPNTGELFF. The CDR3 bases are TGTGCCAGCAGTCGCCGCGGGACAGTCACACCGAACACCGGGGAGCTGTTTTTT.

There are a few counts of this clonotype. V gene TRBV7-9 combines with J gene TRBJ2-7; D is unclear. V shed 3 bases and J shed 3 bases, with 12 bases lying between them. CDR3 size: 14 residues. CDR1 and CDR2 from the germline V gene are SEHNR and FQNEAQ (reference sequence). CDR3 coding DNA: TGTGCCAGCAGCTTGGACGGATTAAGCTACGAGCAGTACTTC. Protein sequence: CASSLDGLSYEQYF.